The text below deals with one T cell receptor beta chain. As yet, its antigen is unknown. This sample stems from a study of cytomegalovirus exposure and HLA in healthy donors. Germline V lookup: CDR1 MDHEN, CDR2 SYDVKM. V lost 8 bases and J lost 7, with 17 bases in between. This CDR3 spans 13 amino acids. Findings of the study overall: TRBV6-2, TRBV6-3 and other indistinguishable V segments were excluded. Most TCR sequences were uncommon, yet certain public TCRs appeared in many donors.

Vbeta (60) and Jbeta (13) primers were used in the PCR. Only in-frame clones appear in the TCRdb table, and some are missing; sequencing was by immunoSEQ multiplex PCR. The repertoire has about 90,000 clones, less than 80% of them found once; the top ten carry 20% to 25%. This TCR came from a woman between 45 and 65 years old in good health and CMV-seropositive. J is TRBJ1-2 and V is TRBV28; D perhaps matches TRBD1 (5 bases). The source material was PBMCs. The CDR3: CASSIVGAAGYTF. DNA of the CDR3: TGTGCCAGCTCTATAGTAGGGGCTGCTGGCTACACCTTC.